This TCR beta chain was identified in a study of blood T cell repertoires in COVID-19. Germline V gives CDR1 GTSNPN, CDR2 SVGIG (reference sequence). CDR3 length: 12 amino acids. Trimming left V 0 bases short and J 11 bases short, with 13 bases between. In the original analysis: For nucleated cells, counts were estimated from reference gene primer amplification. Data came from immunoSEQ multiplex PCR; TCRdb stores just in-frame clones and leaves some out. V, J and clone size are taken as reported in that table, and D and trimming were inferred from the DNA itself. The sample has approximately 300,000 clones; more than 85% are singletons. This clone was recorded a few times.

This TCR was recovered from a woman aged 25 to 39 who had been exposed to COVID-19. This chain uses TRBV30 with TRBJ1-1; D might be TRBD1 (6 bases). The material sequenced was PBMCs or T cells enriched from blood (not recorded which). The CDR3 sequence: CAWSVQGEYAFF. The CDR3 region has the DNA TGTGCCTGGAGTGTACAGGGAGAGTATGCTTTCTTT.